These 18 T cell receptor beta chains came from one sample sequenced in a study of cytomegalovirus exposure and HLA in healthy donors. PCR used 60 Vbeta primers and 13 Jbeta primers. Here immunoSEQ multiplex PCR was the method, and the copy in TCRdb shows in-frame clones only, minus some. The sample has 150,000 to 200,000 clones, approximately 77% seen once. Sequenced material: PBMCs. The source is a male donor in good health and CMV-seropositive.

About this clone: Other DNA sequences of this sample code for an identical CDR3. The V call is TRBV5-6, the J call TRBJ1-4, with TRBD1 matching over 12 bases. J gave up 8 bases and V 4 bases, and 9 bases lay outside the gene matches. This CDR3 is 16 amino acids long. The germline CDR1 and CDR2 sequences are SGHDT and YYEEEE. Here the CDR3 reads CASSAGQGASGEKLFF. The CDR3 bases are TGTGCCAGCAGCGCGGGACAGGGGGCGTCTGGGGAAAAACTGTTTTTT.

The chain is built from TRBV6-4 and TRBJ2-7, with TRBD2 identical over 8 bases. V trimming: 4 bases; J trimming: 2 bases; junction bases outside the gene matches: 7. This CDR3 spans 15 amino acids. Germline loops: CDR1 MRHNA, CDR2 SNTAGT. The CDR3 DNA is TGTGCCAGCAGTGTCCGGGGGGGCAGCACCTACGAGCAGTACTTC. It yields the protein CASSVRGGSTYEQYF.

The V and J genes are TRBV28 and TRBJ1-2; 7 bases fit TRBD1. Germline V gives CDR1 MDHEN, CDR2 SYDVKM. The junction had 4 bases not matched to a gene; V was cut back by 5 bases and J by 4 bases. CDR3 length: 13 amino acids. CDR3 in amino acids: CASSRTGVYGYTF. The CDR3 DNA follows: TGTGCCAGCAGTCGTACAGGGGTCTATGGCTACACCTTC.

V is TRBV6-5 and J is TRBJ2-7; tentative D call: TRBD1 (5 bases). The CDR3 sequence is 13 residues long. Looked up from germline, CDR1 is MNHEY and CDR2 is SVGAGI. V was shortened by 8 bases and J by 0 bases, with 11 bases between the two germline ends. The CDR3, as DNA: TGTGCCAGCGGCCAGGGCGACTCCTACGAGCAGTACTTC. Its protein is CASGQGDSYEQYF.

The V call is TRBV7-8, the J call TRBJ2-2; 7 nucleotides agree with TRBD1. From germline, CDR1 is SGHVS and CDR2 FQNEAQ. The CDR3 spans 17 residues. The trim removed 5 bases at V and 2 bases at J, leaving 11 bases unmatched. DNA of the CDR3: TGTGCCAGCAGCCCGAGGGCCGGGGACAGTAACACCGGGGAGCTGTTTTTT. Amino acids: CASSPRAGDSNTGELFF.

This chain connects TRBV10-3 to TRBJ1-1; weak D call: TRBD1 (5 bases). The CDR3 runs to 11 residues. Germline CDR1 ENHRY, CDR2 SYGVKD. Trimming removed 8 bases at V and 5 bases at J, with 9 bases between. The CDR3: CAIRRDTEAFF. CDR3 DNA sequence: TGTGCCATCCGCAGGGATACTGAAGCTTTCTTT.

The V gene is TRBV7-8, the J gene TRBJ2-5; unclear D gene. The V gene's germline CDR1 is SGHVS and CDR2 FQNEAQ. V dropped 1 base and J dropped 4 bases, with 22 bases sitting between them. CDR3 length: 18 amino acids. CDR3 region: CASSLDNRIIPVRETQYF. The CDR3 region has the DNA TGTGCCAGCAGCTTAGATAATCGTATAATCCCGGTTCGAGAGACCCAGTACTTC.

This clone was observed a few times. CDR3 coding DNA: TGCGCCAGCAGGACAGCAACCTTCTCTGGGGCCAACGTCCTGACTTTC. Translated, it gives CASRTATFSGANVLTF. The V call is TRBV5-1, the J call TRBJ2-6; a possible D gene is TRBD1 (5 bases). The CDR3 totals 16 residues. In germline, CDR1 is SGHRS, CDR2 YFSETQ. V was pared by 5 bases and J by 0 bases, with 12 bases between.

The genes are TRBV6-5 and TRBJ2-7, with D possibly TRBD1 on 6 matching bases. The CDR3 contains 13 residues. The germline V and J ends were trimmed by 0 bases and 3 bases, with 6 bases remaining between them. Looked up from germline, CDR1 is MNHEY and CDR2 is SVGAGI. CDR3 sequence reads: CASSYSDSYEQYF. The CDR3 DNA reads TGTGCCAGCAGTTACTCGGACAGCTACGAGCAGTACTTC.

This rearrangement joins TRBV5-4 to TRBJ2-7; 9 nucleotides line up with TRBD1. V dropped 7 bases and J dropped 6; count of bases not matched to a gene: 11. Germline V gene lookup returns CDR1 SGHNT and CDR2 YYREEE (reference sequence). CDR3 size: 14 residues. CDR3 loop: CASLPGQGDGEQYF. For the CDR3, the DNA is TGTGCCAGCCTCCCGGGACAGGGCGATGGCGAGCAGTACTTC.

The chain is built from TRBV4-3 and TRBJ1-1, with D possibly being TRBD1 (6 bases). The CDR3 consists of 15 residues. Germline loops: CDR1 LGHNA, CDR2 YSLEER. V dropped 4 bases and J dropped 8 bases, with 20 bases sitting between them. The CDR3 DNA follows: TGCGCCAGCAGCCCTTCTCAGGGGTTAGCCGCCGAAGCTTTCTTT. It specifies CASSPSQGLAAEAFF.

Comments on this clone: Sequence at one end of the junction differs from germline and may be a read error. The chain couples TRBV7-7 to TRBJ2-1; 7 nucleotides align to TRBD2. CDR3 length: 15 residues. CDR1 and CDR2 from the germline V gene are SSHAT and FNYEAQ (reference sequence). The CDR3 DNA follows: TGTGCTAGCAGCTTAGTTCCTAGCGGTTACAATGAGCAGTTCTTC. Encoded protein: CASSLVPSGYNEQFF.

V is TRBV5-6 and J is TRBJ2-3, with 9 positions matching TRBD1. V dropped 3 bases and J dropped 6; count of bases not matched to a gene: 8. Germline loops: CDR1 SGHDT, CDR2 YYEEEE. The CDR3 loop spans 15 amino acids. The CDR3 DNA follows: TGTGCCAGCAGCTCCCGGGACAGGGCATGGGATACGCAGTATTTT. Translating it yields CASSSRDRAWDTQYF. Combining the CDR3 with reference TRBV5-6 and TRBJ2-3 gives the whole variable domain DAGVTQSPTHLIKTRGQQVTLRCSPKSGHDTVSWYQQALGQGPQFIFQYYEEEERQRGNFPDRFSGHQFPNYSSELNVNALLLGDSALYLCASSSRDRAWDTQYFGPGTRLTVL.

The chain couples TRBV18 to TRBJ2-1; a weak D match, TRBD2 (5 bases). The V gene's germline CDR1 is KGHSH and CDR2 LQKENI. The CDR3 spans 14 residues. Trimming pared 3 bases from V and 5 bases from J, leaving 11 bases between. The CDR3 reads CASSPSGLNNEQFF. The CDR3 coding sequence is TGTGCCAGCTCACCCTCCGGACTTAACAATGAGCAGTTCTTC. Full variable domain (rest looked up from reference TRBV18 and TRBJ2-1): NAGVMQNPRHLVRRRGQEARLRCSPMKGHSHVYWYRQLPEEGLKFMVYLQKENIIDESGMPKERFSAEFPKEGPSILRIQQVVRGDSAAYFCASSPSGLNNEQFFGPGTRLTVL.

This chain links TRBV6-5 with TRBJ1-6; maybe TRBD1 (6 bases). CDR1 is MNHEY and CDR2 is SVGAGI in the germline V gene. V lost 7 bases, J lost 9 bases, and 13 bases lay in between. The CDR3 extends over 13 amino acids. CDR3: CASMQARGSPLHF. The CDR3 DNA reads TGTGCCAGCATGCAGGCCAGGGGTTCACCCCTCCACTTT.

This clone was seen a few times. The gene calls are TRBV28 and TRBJ1-2; D is perhaps TRBD1 (5 bases). Trimming left V 3 bases short and J 3 bases short, with 8 bases between. CDR1 is MDHEN, CDR2 SYDVKM, per germline. The CDR3 runs 13 residues. CDR3 in amino acids: CASSFVQDYGYTF. CDR3 DNA sequence: TGTGCCAGCAGTTTCGTACAGGACTATGGCTACACCTTC.

The CDR3 loop reads CASAPIITRQGASDEQYF. CDR3 DNA: TGTGCCAGCGCACCTATTATAACCCGACAGGGGGCGTCGGACGAGCAGTACTTC. The rearrangement uses TRBV2 and TRBJ2-5; TRBD1 matches at 10 bases. The J call may be in error: the DNA end matches TRBJ2-7 better. The germline V gene encodes CDR1 SNHLY and CDR2 FYNNEI. The CDR3 has 18 residues.

The rearrangement uses TRBV6-1 and TRBJ2-5, with 10 bases that match TRBD1. The germline V gene has CDR1 MNHNS and CDR2 SASEGT. The CDR3 consists of 15 residues. V was pared by 4 bases and J by 4 bases, with 6 bases of the junction left unmatched. The chain's CDR3 is CASSGRDRGGETQYF. CDR3 coding DNA: TGTGCCAGCAGTGGCCGGGACAGGGGTGGAGAGACCCAGTACTTC.